Presented here are 10 T cell receptor beta chains from one specimen sequenced in a study of cytomegalovirus exposure and HLA in healthy donors. 60 Vbeta and 13 Jbeta primers were used in PCR. Libraries were prepared by immunoSEQ multiplex PCR; TCRdb keeps only in-frame clonotypes and omits some of them. This sample yields about 180,000 clones, of which over 70% are seen a single time; 2% to 2.5% belongs to the top ten. Input material: PBMCs. Receptor source: a woman in her 30s in good health and CMV-seronegative.

The V call is TRBV28, the J call TRBJ2-5; D gene ambiguous. This CDR3 has 13 residues. In germline, CDR1 is MDHEN, CDR2 SYDVKM. V was clipped by 7 bases and J by 0 bases, with 9 bases between them. CDR3 protein: CASTLGYQETQYF. The CDR3 DNA is TGTGCCAGCACACTCGGGTACCAAGAGACCCAGTACTTC.

The CDR3 bases are TGTGCCAGCAGCCTATCCCGGAACACTGAAGCTTTCTTT. It yields the protein CASSLSRNTEAFF. The rearrangement uses TRBV7-9 and TRBJ1-1; no clear D. The CDR3 spans 13 residues. V was shortened by 5 bases and J by 1 base, with 8 bases between the two germline ends. Germline lookup yields CDR1 SEHNR and CDR2 FQNEAQ (reference sequence).

V usage is TRBV9 and J usage is TRBJ2-7; a weak D match, TRBD2 (5 bases). V lost 0 bases to trimming and J lost 5 bases, with 18 bases between them. CDR3 length equals 16 residues. CDR1 and CDR2 from the germline V gene are SGDLS and YYNGEE. DNA of the CDR3: TGTGCCAGCAGCGTAGCCGAGCGGTACCACGGGGACGAGCAGTACTTC. Its translation: CASSVAERYHGDEQYF.

The chain uses TRBV7-9 and TRBJ2-7; 12 bases align to TRBD1. Germline CDR1 SEHNR, CDR2 FQNEAQ (reference sequence). V lost 5 bases, J lost 1 base, and 9 bases stayed unmatched. The CDR3 spans 17 residues. CDR3 sequence reads: CASSQGTGGVLSYEQYF. The CDR3 coding sequence is TGTGCCAGCAGCCAAGGGACAGGGGGCGTTTTATCCTACGAGCAGTACTTC.

The chain links TRBV5-4 to TRBJ2-5; 12 positions agree with TRBD2. With 3 bases clipped from V and 4 bases from J, the junction kept 1 base outside the gene matches. Germline V lookup: CDR1 SGHNT, CDR2 YYREEE (reference sequence). This CDR3 is built from 14 residues. CDR3 in DNA: TGTGCCAGCAGCTCGACTAGCGGGGGAGAGACCCAGTACTTC. Its protein is CASSSTSGGETQYF.

The genes are TRBV5-1 and TRBJ1-1; D is uncertain. The CDR3 contains 15 residues. Germline CDR1 and CDR2: SGHRS and YFSETQ. V was clipped by 0 bases and J by 4 bases, with 13 bases between them. CDR3 nucleotides: TGCGCCAGCAGCTTGGTAGCCGGGGTGGGCACTGAAGCTTTCTTT. Amino acid sequence: CASSLVAGVGTEAFF.

The genes are TRBV10-3 and TRBJ2-5; 7 positions agree with TRBD2. Germline V lookup: CDR1 ENHRY, CDR2 SYGVKD. V lost 4 bases, J lost 3 bases, and 5 bases stayed unmatched. This CDR3 spans 14 amino acids. The CDR3 DNA reads as TGTGCCATCAGTGGGCAGGGAGGGAAAGAGACCCAGTACTTC. This sequence encodes CAISGQGGKETQYF.

V gene TRBV11-2 combines with J gene TRBJ2-5, with 10 bases that match TRBD2. Germline V gives CDR1 SGHAT, CDR2 FQNNGV. With V trimmed by 11 bases and J by 5 bases, 8 bases remained unmatched. This CDR3 contains 13 residues. The CDR3 DNA sequence: TGTGCCGGGCGGCTAGCGGGAGAGGAGACCCAGTACTTC. This encodes CAGRLAGEETQYF.

The J gene is TRBJ2-1, the V gene TRBV7-9; 10 bases match TRBD2. The CDR3 has 15 amino acids. Germline V gene sequence: CDR1 SEHNR, CDR2 FQNEAQ (reference sequence). V shed 5 bases, J shed 5 bases, and the junction held 6 bases outside the gene matches. The CDR3 nucleotides are TGTGCCAGCAGCCCCCTCAGCGGGGGGGACAATGAGCAGTTCTTC. Protein product: CASSPLSGGDNEQFF.

This chain connects TRBV4-1 to TRBJ2-5; 8 bases are shared with TRBD2. Germline V gives CDR1 MGHRA, CDR2 YSYEKL. The CDR3 length is 15 residues. V shed 1 base, J shed 5 bases, and the junction held 6 bases outside the gene matches. CDR3 sequence: CASSQAGGVFETQYF. The CDR3 nucleotides are TGCGCCAGCAGCCAAGCCGGGGGGGTTTTTGAGACCCAGTACTTC.